A selection of T cell receptor beta chains follows, all from one sample in a study of OX40 agonist ivuxolimab in advanced cancers. Assay: immunoSEQ multiplex PCR; the TCRdb copy retains only in-frame clones and omits some. The table shows roughly 63,000 clones, with 85% to 90% occurring only once. Sequencing used CD4+ or CD8+ T cells sorted from blood, obtained in a trial of the OX40 agonist ivuxolimab. The receptors come from an adult with an advanced solid tumor such as melanoma, head and neck, liver or kidney cancer. The CDR3 runs from the conserved cysteine through the conserved F or W. The D gene is left open where the match is weak. Part of the rows lack a size; the others show once, few, many or a class for expanded clones.

cdr3_aa: CASSLEVAYSSGANVLTF; cdr3_nt: TGTGCCAGCAGCTTAGAGGTCGCATATTCCTCTGGGGCCAACGTCCTGACTTTC; clone_size: -; d_call: -; v_call: TRBV7-2; j_call: TRBJ2-6
cdr3_aa: CASSLRQGFGTREQYF; cdr3_nt: TGTGCCAGCAGTCTCCGACAGGGGTTCGGTACGCGCGAGCAGTACTTC; clone_size: -; d_call: TRBD1; v_call: TRBV28; j_call: TRBJ2-7
cdr3_aa: CAIRGADRGYGYTF; cdr3_nt: TGTGCCATCAGGGGAGCGGACAGGGGGTATGGCTACACCTTC; clone_size: -; d_call: TRBD1; v_call: TRBV10-3; j_call: TRBJ1-2
cdr3_aa: CSARPRETQYF; cdr3_nt: TGCAGTGCTAGACCCCGGGAGACCCAGTACTTC; clone_size: -; d_call: -; v_call: TRBV20-1; j_call: TRBJ2-5
cdr3_aa: CASSLVGVGIQYF; cdr3_nt: TGTGCCAGCAGCTTAGTGGGGGTTGGCATTCAGTACTTC; clone_size: -; d_call: -; v_call: TRBV7-9; j_call: TRBJ2-4
cdr3_aa: CASTPQGGLNTEAFF; cdr3_nt: TGTGCCAGCACCCCCCAAGGGGGCTTGAACACTGAAGCTTTCTTT; clone_size: -; d_call: TRBD1; v_call: TRBV2; j_call: TRBJ1-1
cdr3_aa: CASSSRDRVWETQYF; cdr3_nt: TGTGCCAGCAGTTCCCGGGACAGGGTATGGGAGACCCAGTACTTC; clone_size: -; d_call: TRBD1; v_call: TRBV28; j_call: TRBJ2-5
cdr3_aa: CASNTRRDTGELFF; cdr3_nt: TGTGCCAGCAACACACGCAGGGACACCGGGGAGCTGTTTTTT; clone_size: -; d_call: -; v_call: TRBV7-9; j_call: TRBJ2-2
cdr3_aa: CASSGDRGLHQPQHF; cdr3_nt: TGTGCCAGCAGTGGGGACAGGGGATTGCATCAGCCCCAGCATTTT; clone_size: -; d_call: TRBD1; v_call: TRBV27; j_call: TRBJ1-5
cdr3_aa: CASSLALAGGENEQFF; cdr3_nt: TGTGCCAGCTCACTTGCGCTCGCGGGGGGTGAGAATGAGCAGTTCTTC; clone_size: few; d_call: TRBD2; v_call: TRBV18; j_call: TRBJ2-1
cdr3_aa: CASSYSGVETDTQYF; cdr3_nt: TGCGCCAGCAGCTACTCGGGAGTAGAGACAGATACGCAGTATTTT; clone_size: -; d_call: -; v_call: TRBV5-1; j_call: TRBJ2-3
cdr3_aa: CASSRGMSRYNEQFF; cdr3_nt: TGTGCCAGCAGCCGTGGCATGTCTCGCTACAATGAGCAGTTCTTC; clone_size: -; d_call: -; v_call: TRBV7-2; j_call: TRBJ2-1
cdr3_aa: CASSVHSTSPYEQYF; cdr3_nt: TGTGCCAGCAGCGTCCATTCGACTAGTCCCTACGAGCAGTACTTC; clone_size: -; d_call: -; v_call: TRBV9; j_call: TRBJ2-7
cdr3_aa: CASSFISGSPSYNEQFF; cdr3_nt: TGTGCCAGCAGCTTTATTAGCGGGAGCCCTTCCTACAATGAGCAGTTCTTC; clone_size: -; d_call: TRBD2; v_call: TRBV7-9; j_call: TRBJ2-1
cdr3_aa: CASSSPRTGPVYEQYF; cdr3_nt: TGTGCCAGCAGCTCCCCCCGGACAGGCCCCGTCTACGAGCAGTACTTC; clone_size: -; d_call: TRBD1; v_call: TRBV7-9; j_call: TRBJ2-7
cdr3_aa: CASSQALVYEQYF; cdr3_nt: TGCGCCAGCAGCCAAGCGCTGGTCTACGAGCAGTACTTC; clone_size: -; d_call: -; v_call: TRBV4-1; j_call: TRBJ2-7
cdr3_aa: CASSAGQGAEQFF; cdr3_nt: TGTGCCAGCAGCGCCGGACAGGGGGCCGAGCAGTTCTTC; clone_size: -; d_call: TRBD1; v_call: TRBV7-3; j_call: TRBJ2-1
cdr3_aa: CASDSGGADIQYF; cdr3_nt: TGTGCCTCCGATAGCGGGGGGGCGGACATTCAGTACTTC; clone_size: -; d_call: TRBD2; v_call: TRBV19; j_call: TRBJ2-4
cdr3_aa: CSVERANEKLFF; cdr3_nt: TGCAGCGTTGAGAGGGCTAATGAAAAACTGTTTTTT; clone_size: -; d_call: -; v_call: TRBV29-1; j_call: TRBJ1-4
cdr3_aa: CASSFGLAGELREQFF; cdr3_nt: TGTGCCAGCAGTTTCGGACTAGCGGGAGAATTGCGTGAGCAGTTCTTC; clone_size: -; d_call: TRBD2; v_call: TRBV5-4; j_call: TRBJ2-1
cdr3_aa: CASNPPPNRHLYGYTF; cdr3_nt: TGTGCCAGCAATCCTCCCCCCAATCGACATCTCTATGGCTACACCTTC; clone_size: once; d_call: -; v_call: TRBV6-4; j_call: TRBJ1-2
cdr3_aa: CSALTGTKQYF; cdr3_nt: TGCAGTGCCCTAACCGGGACGAAGCAGTACTTC; clone_size: -; d_call: -; v_call: TRBV20-1; j_call: TRBJ2-7
cdr3_aa: CASSLLEGPKNIQYF; cdr3_nt: TGTGCCAGCAGTTTATTGGAGGGGCCAAAAAACATTCAGTACTTC; clone_size: -; d_call: -; v_call: TRBV27; j_call: TRBJ2-4
cdr3_aa: CASRKSGGSREVQYF; cdr3_nt: TGTGCCAGCAGAAAGTCCGGCGGGAGCAGGGAGGTCCAGTACTTC; clone_size: -; d_call: TRBD2; v_call: TRBV6-5; j_call: TRBJ2-5
cdr3_aa: CASSPLGAANTGELFF; cdr3_nt: TGTGCCAGCAGCCCACTTGGAGCGGCGAACACCGGGGAGCTGTTTTTT; clone_size: once; d_call: -; v_call: TRBV28; j_call: TRBJ2-2
cdr3_aa: CASSLGDGEAFF; cdr3_nt: TGCGCCAGCAGCTTGGGGGACGGTGAAGCTTTCTTT; clone_size: -; d_call: -; v_call: TRBV5-1; j_call: TRBJ1-1
cdr3_aa: CASSLGPTNYGYTF; cdr3_nt: TGTGCCAGCAGCTTAGGGCCAACCAACTATGGCTACACCTTC; clone_size: -; d_call: -; v_call: TRBV7-2; j_call: TRBJ1-2
cdr3_aa: CASNRGGMGDTQYF; cdr3_nt: TGTGCCAGCAACCGTGGAGGGATGGGCGATACGCAGTATTTT; clone_size: -; d_call: -; v_call: TRBV9; j_call: TRBJ2-3
cdr3_aa: CASSAERDSGYTF; cdr3_nt: TGTGCCAGCAGTGCGGAGAGGGATAGTGGCTACACCTTC; clone_size: -; d_call: -; v_call: TRBV6-1; j_call: TRBJ1-2
cdr3_aa: CASSTGATIYEQYF; cdr3_nt: TGTGCCAGCAGCACCGGGGCTACGATCTACGAGCAGTACTTC; clone_size: -; d_call: -; v_call: TRBV9; j_call: TRBJ2-7
cdr3_aa: CASSFYYEQYF; cdr3_nt: TGTGCCAGCAGCTTCTATTACGAGCAGTACTTC; clone_size: -; d_call: -; v_call: TRBV5-6; j_call: TRBJ2-7
cdr3_aa: CASSWQDRYNEQFF; cdr3_nt: TGTGCCAGCAGTTGGCAGGACCGCTACAATGAGCAGTTCTTC; clone_size: -; d_call: -; v_call: TRBV27; j_call: TRBJ2-1
cdr3_aa: CATGRRGTGDYTQYF; cdr3_nt: TGTGCCACCGGTAGAAGGGGGACAGGGGATTATACGCAGTATTTT; clone_size: -; d_call: TRBD1; v_call: TRBV15; j_call: TRBJ2-3
cdr3_aa: CASSLWGQNEKLFF; cdr3_nt: TGTGCCAGCAGTTTATGGGGGCAAAATGAAAAACTGTTTTTT; clone_size: -; d_call: -; v_call: TRBV28; j_call: TRBJ1-4
cdr3_aa: CASSLVLAGQETQYF; cdr3_nt: TGTGCCAGCAGCTTGGTTCTAGCGGGCCAAGAGACCCAGTACTTC; clone_size: -; d_call: TRBD2; v_call: TRBV5-6; j_call: TRBJ2-5
cdr3_aa: CASSLSGTGTEQYF; cdr3_nt: TGTGCCAGCAGCTTATCCGGGACAGGGACCGAGCAGTACTTC; clone_size: -; d_call: TRBD1; v_call: TRBV5-5; j_call: TRBJ2-7
cdr3_aa: CASSLRSVATNEKLFF; cdr3_nt: TGCGCCAGCAGCCTTAGGAGCGTTGCAACTAATGAAAAACTGTTTTTT; clone_size: -; d_call: -; v_call: TRBV5-1; j_call: TRBJ1-4
cdr3_aa: CASRPGTGGTGELFF; cdr3_nt: TGCGCCAGCAGACCCGGGACAGGGGGGACCGGGGAGCTGTTTTTT; clone_size: -; d_call: TRBD1; v_call: TRBV5-1; j_call: TRBJ2-2
cdr3_aa: CASSASRGARTEAFF; cdr3_nt: TGTGCCAGCAGCGCATCGAGGGGGGCGCGGACTGAAGCTTTCTTT; clone_size: -; d_call: -; v_call: TRBV9; j_call: TRBJ1-1
cdr3_aa: CSPPRYTEAFF; cdr3_nt: TGCAGTCCCCCCAGGTACACTGAAGCTTTCTTT; clone_size: -; d_call: -; v_call: TRBV20-1; j_call: TRBJ1-1
cdr3_aa: CASSQGEAGGSNTEAFF; cdr3_nt: TGTGCCAGCAGCCAAGGGGAGGCAGGGGGTTCGAACACTGAAGCTTTCTTT; clone_size: -; d_call: TRBD1; v_call: TRBV4-2; j_call: TRBJ1-1
cdr3_aa: CAISESGTHQPQHF; cdr3_nt: TGTGCCATCAGTGAGTCTGGGACTCATCAGCCCCAGCATTTT; clone_size: -; d_call: -; v_call: TRBV10-3; j_call: TRBJ1-5
cdr3_aa: CASSVGRYNEQFF; cdr3_nt: TGTGCCAGCAGCGTTGGCAGGTACAATGAGCAGTTCTTC; clone_size: -; d_call: -; v_call: TRBV9; j_call: TRBJ2-1
cdr3_aa: CASSASGTATEAFF; cdr3_nt: TGTGCCAGCAGCGCCTCCGGGACAGCTACTGAAGCTTTCTTT; clone_size: -; d_call: TRBD1; v_call: TRBV9; j_call: TRBJ1-1
cdr3_aa: CASSLRGGRTDTQYF; cdr3_nt: TGTGCCAGCAGCCTGAGAGGGGGGCGCACAGATACGCAGTATTTT; clone_size: -; d_call: -; v_call: TRBV6-5; j_call: TRBJ2-3
cdr3_aa: CASSPPGTSGTDTQYF; cdr3_nt: TGTGCCAGCAGCCCCCCCGGGACTAGCGGCACAGATACGCAGTATTTT; clone_size: -; d_call: -; v_call: TRBV21-1; j_call: TRBJ2-3